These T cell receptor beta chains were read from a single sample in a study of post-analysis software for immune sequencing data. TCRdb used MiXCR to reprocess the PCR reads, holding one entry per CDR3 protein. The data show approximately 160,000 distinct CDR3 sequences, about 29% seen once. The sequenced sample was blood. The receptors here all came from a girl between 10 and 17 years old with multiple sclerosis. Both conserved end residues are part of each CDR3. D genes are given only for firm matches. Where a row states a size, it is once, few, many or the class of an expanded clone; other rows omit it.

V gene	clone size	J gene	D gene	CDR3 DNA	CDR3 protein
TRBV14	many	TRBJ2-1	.	TGTGCCAGCAGTCTTAGCGCACACTCCTACAATGAGCAGTTCTTC	CASSLSAHSYNEQFF
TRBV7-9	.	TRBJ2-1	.	TGTGCCAGCAGCGTGGACCTCCCCAATGAGCAGTTCTTC	CASSVDLPNEQFF
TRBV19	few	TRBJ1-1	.	TGTGCCAGTAGTCGCCGCCCGGGCAGATGGAACACTGAAGCTTTCTTT	CASSRRPGRWNTEAFF
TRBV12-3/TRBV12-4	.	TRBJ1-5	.	TGTGCCAGCAGTTTAGGGGGGCAAGTCAATCAGCCCCAGCATTTT	CASSLGGQVNQPQHF
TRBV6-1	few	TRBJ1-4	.	TGTGCCAGCAGTGAAACAATGGGGGGCTTAACTACTAATGAAAAACTGTTTTTT	CASSETMGGLTTNEKLFF
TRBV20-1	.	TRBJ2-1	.	TGCAGTGCTGATAGCCAGCGGCGGCAGTTCTTC	CSADSQRRQFF
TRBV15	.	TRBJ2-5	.	TGTGCCACCAGCAGAGATGGTAGAGGAGACAATGAGCAGTACTTC	CATSRDGRGDNEQYF
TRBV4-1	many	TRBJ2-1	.	TGCGCCAGCAGCCAAGATCCCCCGGGAGCATCGCGTGAGCAGTTCTTC	CASSQDPPGASREQFF
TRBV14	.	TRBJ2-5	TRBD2	TGTGCCAGCAGCCAAATAGGGACTAGCCCCTCAGGGGAGACCCAGTACTTC	CASSQIGTSPSGETQYF
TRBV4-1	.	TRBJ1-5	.	TGCGCCAGCAGCCCTCAGGGAGTGTATCAGCCCCAGCATTTT	CASSPQGVYQPQHF
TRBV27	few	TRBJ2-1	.	TGTGCCAGCAGTTTTTTGGCCAGCGATGAGCAGTTCTTC	CASSFLASDEQFF